Below, 5 T cell receptor beta chains from the same sample are listed, as sequenced in a study of CD8 T cells in ankylosing spondylitis. TCRdb called the 5' RACE reads again in MiXCR, with one record for every CDR3 protein. The table includes around 220,000 distinct CDR3 sequences, over 9.5% detected once. The specimen sequenced was blood, either unsorted or a sorted T cell fraction (not recorded which). The receptors shown here come from a male donor with ankylosing spondylitis or in good health (not recorded which).

This clonotype was picked up many times. This chain connects TRBV6-1 to TRBJ2-3, with 9 bases matching TRBD2. The CDR3 runs 14 residues. In germline, CDR1 is MNHNS, CDR2 SASEGT. The J segment lost 5 bases and the V segment lost 7 bases, leaving 7 bases of the junction unmatched. The CDR3 reads CASTGGGGGDTQYF. For the CDR3, the DNA is TGTGCCAGCACTGGCGGGGGGGGTGGAGATACGCAGTATTTT.

The chain links TRBV15 to TRBJ1-1; the D gene is possibly TRBD1 (6 bases). The germline V and J ends were trimmed by 1 base and 8 bases, with 17 bases remaining between them. This CDR3 is 15 amino acids long. The germline V gene encodes CDR1 LNHNV and CDR2 YYDKDF (reference sequence). DNA for the CDR3: TGTGCCACCAGCAGAGGGGACAAGACCCCGGGGGAAGCTTTCTTT. The encoded protein is CATSRGDKTPGEAFF.

In its sample, this clonotype was seen many times. The chain is built from TRBV20-1 and TRBJ2-3, with TRBD2 identical over 9 bases. The CDR3 spans 14 residues. V trimming: 5 bases; J trimming: 1 base; junction bases outside the gene matches: 4. Germline V CDR1 and CDR2: DFQATT, SNEGSKA (reference sequence). The CDR3 DNA reads as TGCAGTGCTGCGAGCGGGGGGCGCACAGATACGCAGTATTTT. It codes for CSAASGGRTDTQYF.

As for this clonotype: This sequence may be a read error, since a much larger clone differs from it by one base. The chain has TRBV5-5 and TRBJ2-5; perhaps TRBD2 as D (6 bases). Germline V gene lookup returns CDR1 SGHKS and CDR2 YYEKEE (reference sequence). CDR3 length equals 15 residues. The V and J ends lost 4 bases and 2 bases respectively, with 15 bases between them. The CDR3 is CASSPNPGVQETQYF. As DNA, the CDR3 is TGTGCCAGCAGCCCTAATCCGGGAGTACAAGAGACCCAGTACTTC.

This clonotype showed up many times. The V gene is TRBV7-9, the J gene TRBJ1-2; the D is unclear. V lost 5 bases and J lost 3, with 10 bases in between. Germline lookup yields CDR1 SEHNR and CDR2 FQNEAQ (reference sequence). CDR3 length: 13 amino acids. The CDR3 here is CASSLRTDYGYTF. For the CDR3, the DNA is TGTGCCAGCAGCCTCCGAACAGACTATGGCTACACCTTC. Looking up the rest from reference TRBV7-9 and TRBJ1-2 gives the full variable domain: DTGVSQNPRHKITKRGQNVTFRCDPISEHNRLYWYRQTLGQGPEFLTYFQNEAQLEKSRLLSDRFSAERPKGSFSTLEIQRTEQGDSAMYLCASSLRTDYGYTFGSGTRLTVV.